This T cell receptor (beta chain) originates from a study of blood T cell repertoires in COVID-19. This CDR3 region has 22 residues. Germline V gene sequence: CDR1 KGHDR, CDR2 SFDVKD. V was clipped by 3 bases and J by 6 bases; unmatched bases: 26. As processed by the authors: Amplification of reference gene primers was used by the study to estimate nucleated cell counts. The method was immunoSEQ multiplex PCR; TCRdb's version includes in-frame clones alone and lacks a portion of them. That table furnishes V, J and clone size, whereas the DNA furnished D and trimming. Of approximately 170,000 clones detected, about nine tenths appear once; the ten largest clones hold under 5%.

The sequence was obtained from a woman between 70 and 85 years old with acute or convalescent COVID-19. Sequencing was carried out using peripheral blood. The chain has TRBV24-1 and TRBJ2-1; TRBD2 matches 9 bases. CDR3 coding DNA: TGTGCCACCAGTGATGCCGGCAGGCGGGAGGGGCCCGGGCAGCCAAACCCCAATGAGCAGTTCTTC. This translates into CATSDAGRREGPGQPNPNEQFF.